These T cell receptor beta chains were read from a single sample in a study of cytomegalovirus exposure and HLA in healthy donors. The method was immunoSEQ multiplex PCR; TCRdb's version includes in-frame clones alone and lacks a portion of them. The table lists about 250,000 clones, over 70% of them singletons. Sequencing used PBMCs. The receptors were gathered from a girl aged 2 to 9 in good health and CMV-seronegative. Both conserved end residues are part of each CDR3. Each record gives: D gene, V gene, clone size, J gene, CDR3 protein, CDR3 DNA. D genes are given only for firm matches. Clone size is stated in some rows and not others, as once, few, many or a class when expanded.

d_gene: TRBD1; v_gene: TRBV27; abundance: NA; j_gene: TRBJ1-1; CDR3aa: CASNPLWTGGALMNTEAFF; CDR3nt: TGTGCCAGCAACCCTTTATGGACAGGAGGGGCCCTCATGAACACTGAAGCTTTCTTT
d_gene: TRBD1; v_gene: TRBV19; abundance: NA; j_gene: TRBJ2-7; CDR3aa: CASSYRDSPSYEQYF; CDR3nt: TGTGCCAGTAGCTACCGGGACAGCCCTTCCTACGAGCAGTACTTC
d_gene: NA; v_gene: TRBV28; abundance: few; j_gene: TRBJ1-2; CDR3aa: CASSPRGRLRGYTF; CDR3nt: TGTGCCAGCAGTCCGCGGGGCAGGCTCCGGGGCTACACCTTC
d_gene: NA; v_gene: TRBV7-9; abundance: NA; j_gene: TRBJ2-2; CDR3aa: CASSPSVDTGELFF; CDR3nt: TGTGCCAGCAGCCCCAGCGTTGACACCGGGGAGCTGTTTTTT
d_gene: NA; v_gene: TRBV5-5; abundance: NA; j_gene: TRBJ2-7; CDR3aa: CASSLYGDEQYF; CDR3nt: TGTGCCAGCAGCTTGTACGGGGACGAGCAGTACTTC
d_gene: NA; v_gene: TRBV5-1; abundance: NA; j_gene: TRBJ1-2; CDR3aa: CASSHRGGPTGSGYTF; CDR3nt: TGCGCCAGCAGCCACCGGGGGGGCCCAACTGGCTCCGGCTACACCTTC
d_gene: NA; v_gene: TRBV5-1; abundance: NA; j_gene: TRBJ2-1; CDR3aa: CASSLVAVGHPFSYNEQFF; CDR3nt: TGCGCCAGCAGCTTGGTGGCGGTAGGCCACCCCTTCTCCTACAATGAGCAGTTCTTC
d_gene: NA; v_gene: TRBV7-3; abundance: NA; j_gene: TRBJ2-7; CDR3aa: CASSLTTEGAVYEQYF; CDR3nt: TGTGCCAGCAGCTTAACGACGGAGGGGGCCGTATACGAGCAGTACTTC
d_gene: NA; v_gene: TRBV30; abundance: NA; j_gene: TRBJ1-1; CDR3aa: CAWSPGQLNTEAFF; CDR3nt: TGTGCCTGGAGTCCCGGACAGCTGAACACTGAAGCTTTCTTT
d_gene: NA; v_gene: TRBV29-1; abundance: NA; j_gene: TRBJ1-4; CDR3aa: CSVEDGGDYRQSTNEKLFF; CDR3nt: TGCAGCGTTGAAGATGGAGGGGATTACAGGCAATCAACTAATGAAAAACTGTTTTTT
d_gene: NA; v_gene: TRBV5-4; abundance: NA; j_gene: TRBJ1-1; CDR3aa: CASSLGAGVDTEAFF; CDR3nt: TGTGCCAGCAGCTTGGGGGCAGGGGTGGACACTGAAGCTTTCTTT
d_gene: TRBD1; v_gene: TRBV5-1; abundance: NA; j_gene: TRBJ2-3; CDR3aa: CASSLGFSGTGSTDTQYF; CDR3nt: TGCGCCAGCAGCTTGGGATTTTCGGGGACAGGGAGCACAGATACGCAGTATTTT
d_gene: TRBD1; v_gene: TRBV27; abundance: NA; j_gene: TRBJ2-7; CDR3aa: CASSADRGQNEQYF; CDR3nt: TGTGCCAGCAGTGCTGACAGGGGGCAGAACGAGCAGTACTTC
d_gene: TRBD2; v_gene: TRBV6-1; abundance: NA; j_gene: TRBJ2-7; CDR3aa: CASSGAGTSGSSYEQYF; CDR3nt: TGTGCCAGCAGTGGGGCCGGGACTAGCGGGAGTTCCTACGAGCAGTACTTC
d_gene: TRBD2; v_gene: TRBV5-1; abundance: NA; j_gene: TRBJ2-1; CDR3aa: CASSLELAGGRNEQFF; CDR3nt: TGCGCCAGCAGCTTGGAACTAGCGGGGGGGCGCAATGAGCAGTTCTTC
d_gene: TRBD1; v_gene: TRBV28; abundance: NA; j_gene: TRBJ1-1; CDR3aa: CASSLPSGGNTEAFF; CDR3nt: TGTGCCAGCAGTCTCCCCTCAGGGGGGAACACTGAAGCTTTCTTT
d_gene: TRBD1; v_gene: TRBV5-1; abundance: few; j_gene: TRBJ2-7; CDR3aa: CASSSRDSSYEQYF; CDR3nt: TGCGCCAGCAGCTCCCGGGACAGCTCCTACGAGCAGTACTTC
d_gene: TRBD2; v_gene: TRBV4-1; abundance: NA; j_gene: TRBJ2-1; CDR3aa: CASSQYTSEFNEQFF; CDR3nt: TGCGCCAGCAGCCAATATACTAGCGAATTCAATGAGCAGTTCTTC
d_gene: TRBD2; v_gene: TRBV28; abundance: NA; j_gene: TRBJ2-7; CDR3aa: CASSWGGYEQYF; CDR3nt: TGTGCCAGCAGTTGGGGGGGCTACGAGCAGTACTTC
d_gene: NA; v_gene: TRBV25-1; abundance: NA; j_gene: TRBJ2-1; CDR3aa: CASSPLEKPGYNEQFF; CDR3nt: TGTGCCAGCAGTCCACTTGAGAAACCTGGCTACAATGAGCAGTTCTTC
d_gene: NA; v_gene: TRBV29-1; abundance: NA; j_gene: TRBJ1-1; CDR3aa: CSVDRGRSNTEAFF; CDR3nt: TGCAGCGTTGATCGGGGTCGGTCGAACACTGAAGCTTTCTTT
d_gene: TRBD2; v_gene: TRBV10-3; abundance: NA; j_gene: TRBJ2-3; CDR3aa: CAIKREGVADTQYF; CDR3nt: TGTGCCATCAAGCGGGAGGGCGTCGCAGATACGCAGTATTTT
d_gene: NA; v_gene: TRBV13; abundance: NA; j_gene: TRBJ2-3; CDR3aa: CASSLLGPQYF; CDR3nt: TGTGCCAGCAGCTTATTGGGGCCGCAGTATTTT
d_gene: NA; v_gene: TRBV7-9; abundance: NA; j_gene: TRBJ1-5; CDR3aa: CASSSVQGVNNQPQHF; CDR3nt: TGTGCCAGCAGCTCGGTACAGGGTGTTAACAATCAGCCCCAGCATTTT
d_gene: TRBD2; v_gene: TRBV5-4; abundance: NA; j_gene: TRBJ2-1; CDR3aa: CASSEGTSGSYKEQFF; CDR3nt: TGTGCCAGCAGCGAGGGGACTAGCGGGAGCTACAAAGAGCAGTTCTTC
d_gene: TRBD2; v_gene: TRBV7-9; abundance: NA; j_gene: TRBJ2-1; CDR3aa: CASSLGLAGFSPLEQFF; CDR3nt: TGTGCCAGCAGCTTAGGGCTAGCGGGGTTCTCACCACTAGAGCAGTTCTTC
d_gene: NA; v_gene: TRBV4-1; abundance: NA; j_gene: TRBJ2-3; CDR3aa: CASSLTVADYSTDTQYF; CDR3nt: TGCGCCAGCAGCCTTACCGTAGCAGATTATAGCACAGATACGCAGTATTTT
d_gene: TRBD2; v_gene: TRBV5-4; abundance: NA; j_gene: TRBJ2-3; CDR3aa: CATLFRGGYTDTQYF; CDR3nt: TGTGCCACCCTCTTCCGGGGGGGCTACACAGATACGCAGTATTTT
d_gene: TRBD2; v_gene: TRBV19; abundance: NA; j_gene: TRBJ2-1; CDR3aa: CASSPAASGYYNEQFF; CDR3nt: TGTGCCAGTAGTCCCGCGGCTAGCGGATACTACAATGAGCAGTTCTTC
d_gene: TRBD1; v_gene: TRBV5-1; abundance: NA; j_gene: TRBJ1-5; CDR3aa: CASSLGDSLNQPQHF; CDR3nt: TGCGCCAGCAGCTTGGGGGACAGCTTGAATCAGCCCCAGCATTTT
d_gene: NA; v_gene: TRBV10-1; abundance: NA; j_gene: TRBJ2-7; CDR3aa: CASSEAGGGEQYF; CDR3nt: TGCGCCAGCAGTGAGGCAGGGGGAGGCGAGCAGTACTTC
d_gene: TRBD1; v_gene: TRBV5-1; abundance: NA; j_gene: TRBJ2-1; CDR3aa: CASSLGQHNEQFF; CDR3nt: TGCGCCAGCAGCCTGGGACAGCACAATGAGCAGTTCTTC
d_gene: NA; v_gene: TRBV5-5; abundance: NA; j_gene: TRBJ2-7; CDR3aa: CASSFTQGTYEQYF; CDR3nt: TGTGCCAGCAGCTTTACCCAGGGTACATACGAGCAGTACTTC
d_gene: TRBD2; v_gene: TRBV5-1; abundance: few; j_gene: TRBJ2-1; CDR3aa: CASSSGLATYNEQFF; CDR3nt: TGCGCCAGCAGCTCGGGACTAGCGACTTACAATGAGCAGTTCTTC
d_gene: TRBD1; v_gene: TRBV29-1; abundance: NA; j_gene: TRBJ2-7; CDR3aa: CSGGDRGINEQYF; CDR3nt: TGCAGCGGGGGAGACAGGGGGATAAACGAGCAGTACTTC
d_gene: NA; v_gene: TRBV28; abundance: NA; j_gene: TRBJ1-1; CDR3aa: CASSFLDRPMNTEAFF; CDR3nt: TGTGCCAGCAGTTTTCTGGACAGACCTATGAACACTGAAGCTTTCTTT
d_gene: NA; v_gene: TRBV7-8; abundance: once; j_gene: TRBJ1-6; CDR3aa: CASSLSRRAFRSYSPLHF; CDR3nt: TGTGCCAGCAGCTTATCAAGGAGGGCTTTCCGATCTTATTCACCCCTCCACTTT
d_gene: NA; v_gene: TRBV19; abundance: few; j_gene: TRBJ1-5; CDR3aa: CASSTGRGGFEPQHF; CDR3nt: TGTGCCAGTAGCACCGGTCGTGGCGGTTTCGAGCCCCAGCATTTT
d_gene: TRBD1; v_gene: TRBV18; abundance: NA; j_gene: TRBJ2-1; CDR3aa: CASSPPQGAYNEQFF; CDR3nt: TGTGCCAGCTCACCACCGCAGGGGGCCTACAATGAGCAGTTCTTC
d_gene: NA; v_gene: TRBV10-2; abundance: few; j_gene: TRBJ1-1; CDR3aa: CASIKDSPNTEAFF; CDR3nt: TGCGCCAGCATTAAGGACAGCCCGAACACTGAAGCTTTCTTT